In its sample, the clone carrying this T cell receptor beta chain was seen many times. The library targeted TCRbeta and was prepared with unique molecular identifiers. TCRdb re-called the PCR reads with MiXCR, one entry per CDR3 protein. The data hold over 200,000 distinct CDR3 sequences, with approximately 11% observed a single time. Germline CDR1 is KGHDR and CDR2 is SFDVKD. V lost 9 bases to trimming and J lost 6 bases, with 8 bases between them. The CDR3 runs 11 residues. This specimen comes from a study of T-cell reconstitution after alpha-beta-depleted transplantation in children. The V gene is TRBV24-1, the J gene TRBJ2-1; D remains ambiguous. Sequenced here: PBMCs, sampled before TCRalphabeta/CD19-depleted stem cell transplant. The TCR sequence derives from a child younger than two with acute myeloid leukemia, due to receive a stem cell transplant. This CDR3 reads CATRRSNEQFF. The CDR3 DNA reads TGTGCCACCCGACGTTCCAATGAGCAGTTCTTC.